The clone carrying this TCR beta chain has at least ten counts. What it recognizes is unknown. One entry per CDR3 protein, called by TCRdb with MiXCR from the 5' RACE reads. The sample includes about 30,000 distinct CDR3 sequences, around 15% of them seen just once. The source of the sample is a study of neurological immune-mediated disorders. The study, taken as a whole, reports: No sharing of CDR3 amino acid sequences was observed among expanded clones across subjects, suggesting private repertoires in all groups.

The CDR3 is 18 amino acids. The germline V gene has CDR1 DFQATT and CDR2 SNEGSKA (reference sequence). V shed 5 bases and J 3 bases; nucleotides not matched to a gene: 18. This clonotype was obtained from a man aged 70-80 years in good health. Material for sequencing was PBMCs. V and J are TRBV20-1 and TRBJ1-1; 10 bases align to TRBD1. The CDR3 sequence is CSALLLPGQGKMDTEAFF. In DNA form, the CDR3 reads TGCAGTGCTTTGCTCCTTCCGGGACAGGGGAAGATGGACACTGAAGCTTTCTTT.